The subject of this entry is one T cell receptor (beta chain). Unique molecular identifiers tagged the TCRbeta library. TCRdb re-analysed the PCR reads in MiXCR, keeping a single row per CDR3 protein. Among around 580,000 distinct CDR3 sequences listed, 20% to 30% were seen once. The data stem from a study of T-cell reconstitution after alpha-beta-depleted transplantation in children. Deletions cut 2 bases from V and 3 bases from J, with 11 bases between. The CDR3 length is 14 residues. This sequence originates from a boy less than two years old with Wiskott-Aldrich syndrome, due to receive a stem cell transplant. V is TRBV12-3 or TRBV12-4 and J is TRBJ2-7; D might be TRBD2 (6 bases). The source was PBMCs, collected before TCRalphabeta/CD19-depleted stem cell transplant. The CDR3 sequence: CASSLRTSYYEQYF. CDR3 nucleotide sequence: TGTGCCAGCAGTTTAAGAACTAGCTACTACGAGCAGTACTTC.